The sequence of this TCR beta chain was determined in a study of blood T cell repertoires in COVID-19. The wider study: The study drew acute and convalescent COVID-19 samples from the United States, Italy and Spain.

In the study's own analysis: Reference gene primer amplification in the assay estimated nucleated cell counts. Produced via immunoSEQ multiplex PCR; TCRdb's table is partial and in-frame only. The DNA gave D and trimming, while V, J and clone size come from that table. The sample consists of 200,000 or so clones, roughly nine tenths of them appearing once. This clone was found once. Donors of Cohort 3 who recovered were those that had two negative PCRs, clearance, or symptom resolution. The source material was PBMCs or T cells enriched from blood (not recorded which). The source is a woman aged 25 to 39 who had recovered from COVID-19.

In DNA, the CDR3 is TGTGCCATCAGTGTGAGTACAGGGTCAACCGAGAATCGAGAAGCTAACTATGGCTACACCTTC. Amino acids: CAISVSTGSTENREANYGYTF. This sequence joins TRBV10-3 and TRBJ1-2, with D possibly being TRBD1 (6 bases). The germline V gene encodes CDR1 ENHRY and CDR2 SYGVKD. This CDR3 is 21 amino acids long. V dropped 4 bases and J dropped 0 bases, with 30 bases sitting between them.